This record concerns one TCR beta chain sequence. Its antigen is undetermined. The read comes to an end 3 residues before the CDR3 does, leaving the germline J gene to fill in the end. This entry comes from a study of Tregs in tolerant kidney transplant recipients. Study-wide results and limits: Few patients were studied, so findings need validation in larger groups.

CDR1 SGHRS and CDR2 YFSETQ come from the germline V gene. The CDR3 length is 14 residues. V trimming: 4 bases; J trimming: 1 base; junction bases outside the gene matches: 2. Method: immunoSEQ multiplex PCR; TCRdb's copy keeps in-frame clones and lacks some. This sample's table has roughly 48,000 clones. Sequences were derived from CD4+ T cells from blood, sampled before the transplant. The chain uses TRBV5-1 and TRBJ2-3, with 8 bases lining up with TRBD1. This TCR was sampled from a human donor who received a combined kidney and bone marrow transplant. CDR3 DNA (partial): TGCGCCAGCAGCATGACAGGGGGCACAGATACG. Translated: CASSMTGGTDT. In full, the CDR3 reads CASSMTGGTDTQYF.